This is a list of T cell receptor beta chains from one sample in a study of blood T cell repertoires in COVID-19. The assay was immunoSEQ multiplex PCR, and TCRdb's table has in-frame clones only and misses some. This repertoire shows over 55,000 clones, 82% found once; its top ten account for roughly 13%. Sequencing was done on a sample of peripheral blood. These receptor sequences come from a woman older than 75 with acute or convalescent COVID-19. The CDR3 runs from the conserved cysteine through the conserved F or W. Fields, in order: clone size, J gene, V gene, D gene, CDR3 DNA, CDR3 protein. The D gene is left open where the match is weak. The size field is filled for only some rows; it gives once, few, many or a size class.

NA	TRBJ2-7	TRBV27	NA	TGTGCCAGCAGCCCCGGGATTTTCTACGAGCAGTACTTC	CASSPGIFYEQYF
NA	TRBJ1-2	TRBV2	TRBD1	TGTGCCAGCAGTGAAACCTCAAGACAGGGGGCGCTTACCTATGGCTACACCTTC	CASSETSRQGALTYGYTF
NA	TRBJ1-2	TRBV7-9	NA	TGTGCCAGCAGCTCCCGAAGGGGCTATGGCTACACCTTC	CASSSRRGYGYTF
NA	TRBJ2-2	TRBV5-4	TRBD2	TGTGCCAGCAGCAGGGGACTAGCGGGAGGGAGCACCGGGGAGCTGTTTTTT	CASSRGLAGGSTGELFF
NA	TRBJ2-7	TRBV6-5	NA	TGTGCCAGCAGTTTGGGGAGCTCCTACGAGCAGTACTTC	CASSLGSSYEQYF
NA	TRBJ2-2	TRBV7-2	TRBD1	TGTGCCAGCAGCTACGGACAGGGGAACACCGGGGAGCTGTTTTTT	CASSYGQGNTGELFF
NA	TRBJ2-2	TRBV30	TRBD2	TGTGCCTGGAGTAAAGCACTAGCGGGATCCACCGGGGAGCTGTTTTTT	CAWSKALAGSTGELFF
NA	TRBJ2-1	TRBV5-1	TRBD2	TGCGCCAGCAGCTCCGGGACTAGCGGTTACAATGAGCAGTTCTTC	CASSSGTSGYNEQFF
NA	TRBJ1-2	TRBV6-2/TRBV6-3	NA	TGTGCCAGCAGTTACGTCTTTGACTATGGCTACACCTTC	CASSYVFDYGYTF
once	TRBJ2-2	TRBV6-2/TRBV6-3	TRBD1	TGTGCCAGCAGTTACTCGGAGACAGGGCAGAGGGAGCTGTTTTTT	CASSYSETGQRELFF
NA	TRBJ2-3	TRBV4-1	NA	TGCGCCAGCAGCCTGACCGCGGGTCGAGGAGATACGCAGTATTTT	CASSLTAGRGDTQYF
NA	TRBJ2-7	TRBV6-5	TRBD1	TGTGCCAGCAGTATGGACAGGAGCTCCTACGAGCAGTACTTC	CASSMDRSSYEQYF
NA	TRBJ1-2	TRBV28	NA	TGTGCCAGCGGGCAGGGGTTGATCTATGGCTACACCTTC	CASGQGLIYGYTF
NA	TRBJ2-1	TRBV4-1	NA	TGCGCCAGCAGCCAAGATCAGGGCGACGAGGTTAAATTCTTC	CASSQDQGDEVKFF
NA	TRBJ2-2	TRBV27	NA	TGTGCCAGCAGTTCTTACACCGGGGAGCTGTTTTTT	CASSSYTGELFF
NA	TRBJ1-1	TRBV4-1	NA	TGCGCCAGCAGCCTCAGGGGAGAAGCTTTCTTT	CASSLRGEAFF
NA	TRBJ2-1	TRBV6-5	NA	TGTGCCAGCAACGACAACTCCTACAATGAGCAGTTCTTC	CASNDNSYNEQFF
NA	TRBJ2-1	TRBV4-3	TRBD2	TGCGCCAGCAGCCAACTAGCGGGAGGGCCTGGGAATGAGCAGTTCTTC	CASSQLAGGPGNEQFF
many	TRBJ2-1	TRBV7-3	NA	TGTGCCAGCAGTAGGGGGGGTGAGCAGTTCTTC	CASSRGGEQFF
NA	TRBJ2-1	TRBV29-1	NA	TGCAGCGTTGACCCATCACCGGGGGTGTTGGGTGAGCAGTTCTTC	CSVDPSPGVLGEQFF
NA	TRBJ2-7	TRBV6-6	NA	TGTGCCAGCAGAACGGGAGTCTACGAGCAGTACTTC	CASRTGVYEQYF
once	TRBJ1-1	TRBV9	TRBD1	TGTGCCAGCAGCCCGAGGACAGGGGGAGACACTGAAGCTTTCTTT	CASSPRTGGDTEAFF
NA	TRBJ1-1	TRBV7-2	NA	TGTGCCAGCAGCTTAATCGTGAACACTGAAGCTTTCTTT	CASSLIVNTEAFF
many	TRBJ1-2	TRBV5-4	NA	TGTGCCAGCAGCTTGACAGGTGGCTACACCTTC	CASSLTGGYTF
NA	TRBJ2-1	TRBV5-4	TRBD2	TGTGCCAGCAGCCAGGCAGCGGGAGGGCCGGGTGAGCAGTTCTTC	CASSQAAGGPGEQFF
NA	TRBJ2-7	TRBV5-4	NA	TGTGCCAGCAGCTTGTACCCGGTGCAGGGGATAATCTACGAGCAGTACTTC	CASSLYPVQGIIYEQYF
NA	TRBJ2-1	TRBV3-1/TRBV3-2	TRBD2	TGTGCCAGCAGCCAGGATCCGGGACTAGGATACAATGAGCAGTTCTTC	CASSQDPGLGYNEQFF
NA	TRBJ2-2	TRBV29-1	NA	TGCAGCGTTGAACTAGGGGTGGGCACCGGGGAGCTGTTTTTT	CSVELGVGTGELFF
NA	TRBJ2-3	TRBV28	TRBD2	TGTCAGGCTAGCGGGAGGGCCGGAAGCACAGATACGCAGTATTTT	CQASGRAGSTDTQYF
NA	TRBJ2-5	TRBV28	TRBD2	TGTGCCAGCAGTTTTGGACTAGATAGTACCCAGTACTTC	CASSFGLDSTQYF
NA	TRBJ1-2	TRBV28	TRBD1	TGTGCCAGCAAACAGGGGGCTAACTATGGCTACACCTTC	CASKQGANYGYTF
NA	TRBJ2-5	TRBV2	NA	TGTGCCAGCAGTGATCGTAACGGGCAAGAGACCCAGTACTTC	CASSDRNGQETQYF
NA	TRBJ1-5	TRBV20-1	NA	TGCAGTGCTAGTCCCGGGGGAGGTAGCAATCAGCCCCAGCATTTT	CSASPGGGSNQPQHF
once	TRBJ1-5	TRBV9	TRBD1	TGTGCCAGCAGCGTAGCCGGGACAGGGGATCAGCCCCAGCATTTT	CASSVAGTGDQPQHF
NA	TRBJ2-2	TRBV6-4	TRBD2	TGTGCCAGCAGTGACTCTCCGACTAGCCCACGGAACGGGGAGCTGTTTTTT	CASSDSPTSPRNGELFF